This is a list of T cell receptor beta chains from one sample in a study of blood T cell repertoires in COVID-19. Clones were sequenced by immunoSEQ multiplex PCR, and TCRdb holds only the in-frame ones, with some missing. The sample has 300,000 to 500,000 clones; more than 75% are singletons. The sequenced material came from PBMCs or T cells enriched from blood (not recorded which). These receptors were obtained from a woman between 25 and 40 years old with acute COVID-19. CDR3s include the opening cysteine and the closing phenylalanine or tryptophan. The D gene is left open where the match is weak. Part of the rows lack a size; the others show once, few, many or a class for expanded clones.

j_gene	abundance	v_gene	d_gene	CDR3aa	CDR3nt
TRBJ1-1	-	TRBV27	TRBD1	CASRRQGATEAFF	TGTGCCAGCAGAAGACAGGGGGCCACTGAAGCTTTCTTT
TRBJ1-1	-	TRBV9	-	CASSVDGGTEAFF	TGTGCCAGCAGCGTAGATGGAGGCACTGAAGCTTTCTTT
TRBJ1-4	-	TRBV2	-	CASNQGYDEKLFF	TGTGCCAGCAACCAGGGTTACGATGAAAAACTGTTTTTT
TRBJ2-3	-	TRBV24-1	TRBD1	CATSPPPGTGGTDTQYF	TGTGCCACCAGCCCGCCGCCCGGGACAGGGGGCACAGATACGCAGTATTTT
TRBJ1-1	-	TRBV27	-	CASAFLTLTGNTEAFF	TGTGCCAGCGCGTTTTTGACCCTGACAGGGAACACTGAAGCTTTCTTT
TRBJ1-3	-	TRBV7-9	TRBD1	CASSSDRGSGNTIYF	TGTGCCAGCAGCTCGGACAGGGGCTCTGGAAACACCATATATTTT
TRBJ1-1	-	TRBV14	TRBD1	CASTPDRAGTEAFF	TGTGCCAGCACCCCGGACAGGGCGGGCACTGAAGCTTTCTTT
TRBJ1-1	-	TRBV3-1/TRBV3-2	-	CASSQDLGSQAFF	TGTGCCAGCAGCCAAGATCTCGGGAGTCAGGCTTTCTTT
TRBJ1-1	-	TRBV5-1	-	CASSPLREQNTEAFF	TGCGCCAGCAGCCCCCTCAGGGAACAGAACACTGAAGCTTTCTTT
TRBJ1-5	-	TRBV19	TRBD1	CASTLDHGQGNQPQHF	TGTGCCAGTACCTTAGATCATGGACAGGGTAATCAGCCCCAGCATTTT
TRBJ1-1	few	TRBV7-2	TRBD1	CASSKKTGGTEAFF	TGTGCCAGCAGCAAAAAGACAGGGGGGACTGAAGCTTTCTTT
TRBJ2-7	once	TRBV12-5	-	CASGFRQVTTYEQYF	TGTGCTAGTGGTTTTCGACAGGTGACTACCTACGAGCAGTACTTC
TRBJ1-6	-	TRBV21-1	-	CASNGRDRAYNSPLHF	TGTGCCAGCAATGGGCGGGACAGGGCCTATAATTCACCCCTCCACTTT
TRBJ2-4	-	TRBV28	TRBD1	CASSRGGLYIQYF	TGTGCCAGCAGTCGAGGGGGCCTGTACATTCAGTACTTC
TRBJ1-2	-	TRBV6-5	TRBD1	CASSRTGGLYGYTF	TGTGCCAGCAGTCGGACAGGGGGGTTATATGGCTACACCTTC
TRBJ2-1	-	TRBV18	TRBD2	CASSPETSRNEQFF	TGTGCCAGCTCACCTGAGACTAGCAGGAATGAGCAGTTCTTC
TRBJ2-1	few	TRBV7-2	TRBD1	CASSPRTGLVNEQFF	TGTGCCAGCAGCCCCCGGACAGGGTTGGTAAATGAGCAGTTCTTC
TRBJ2-5	-	TRBV5-1	TRBD1	CASSLQGYQETQYF	TGCGCCAGCAGCTTACAGGGGTACCAAGAGACCCAGTACTTC
TRBJ2-1	many	TRBV6-2/TRBV6-3	-	CASSSSGGSYNEQFF	-
TRBJ1-1	-	TRBV12-3/TRBV12-4	-	CASSLNGVRAFF	TGTGCCAGCAGTTTGAACGGGGTGAGAGCTTTCTTT
TRBJ2-3	-	TRBV5-1	-	CASRSRTVTDTQYF	TGCGCCAGCAGGAGTCGGACAGTGACAGATACGCAGTATTTT
TRBJ2-1	-	TRBV7-6	-	CASSQGGGYNEQFF	TGTGCCAGCAGCCAAGGGGGGGGCTACAATGAGCAGTTCTTC
TRBJ1-1	-	TRBV7-8	-	CASSPGYAEAFF	TGTGCCAGCAGCCCGGGTTACGCTGAAGCTTTCTTT
TRBJ1-5	-	TRBV5-8	-	CASSSRGGFSNQPQHF	TGTGCCAGCAGCTCCCGAGGGGGTTTTAGCAATCAGCCCCAGCATTTT
TRBJ2-7	few	TRBV4-1	-	CASSQVNRESSYEQYF	TGCGCCAGCAGCCAGGTAAACAGGGAGAGCTCCTACGAGCAGTACTTC
TRBJ2-7	once	TRBV30	-	CAWSPGTHRDRSYEQYF	TGTGCCTGGAGCCCGGGGACGCACAGGGATCGCTCCTACGAGCAGTACTTC
TRBJ1-6	-	TRBV27	-	CASSFLRDRSPLHF	TGTGCCAGCAGTTTTTTGCGGGATCGGTCACCCCTCCACTTT
TRBJ2-3	-	TRBV5-6	TRBD1	CASSLVGQGRDTQYF	TGTGCCAGCAGCTTGGTCGGACAGGGAAGAGATACGCAGTATTTT
TRBJ1-5	-	TRBV5-5	-	CASSLGEANQPQHF	TGTGCCAGCAGCCTAGGGGAGGCCAATCAGCCCCAGCATTTT
TRBJ2-1	few	TRBV6-2/TRBV6-3	TRBD2	CASSYGTSGGNEQFF	TGTGCCAGCAGTTACGGGACTAGCGGGGGCAATGAGCAGTTCTTC
TRBJ1-3	-	TRBV5-1	-	CASSLMGRGENTIYF	TGCGCCAGCAGCTTGATGGGGAGGGGAGAAAACACCATATATTTT
TRBJ1-3	-	TRBV29-1	TRBD1	CSVARGSGNTIYF	TGCAGCGTTGCCAGGGGGTCTGGAAACACCATATATTTT
TRBJ1-1	-	TRBV10-1	-	CASSDSGRTEAFF	TGCGCCAGCAGTGACAGCGGGCGCACTGAAGCTTTCTTT
TRBJ2-1	-	TRBV12-5	TRBD2	CASRRTSGGTDEQFF	TGTGCTAGTAGAAGGACTAGCGGGGGGACGGATGAGCAGTTCTTC
TRBJ1-1	-	TRBV19	-	CASSIDQRLTEAFF	TGTGCCAGTAGTATAGATCAGAGGCTCACTGAAGCTTTCTTT
TRBJ1-2	-	TRBV4-2	-	CASSQVRQGGGYTF	TGTGCCAGCAGCCAAGTGCGGCAGGGAGGAGGCTACACCTTC
TRBJ1-2	-	TRBV5-1	-	CASSPTDGRGGYTF	TGCGCCAGCAGCCCCACGGACGGCCGGGGAGGCTACACCTTC
TRBJ1-4	-	TRBV24-1	-	CATSDGGKVREEKLFF	TGTGCCACCAGTGATGGAGGGAAAGTCAGGGAAGAAAAACTGTTTTTT
TRBJ1-2	once	TRBV20-1	-	CSASGFAYGDYGYTF	TGCAGTGCTAGTGGCTTCGCATACGGAGATTATGGCTACACCTTC
TRBJ2-3	-	TRBV19	-	CASSISEGRRNTQYF	TGTGCCAGTAGTATTTCGGAGGGCCGAAGGAATACGCAGTATTTT
TRBJ1-6	-	TRBV5-5	-	CASSLFPMSPLHF	TGTGCCAGCAGCTTGTTTCCTATGTCACCCCTCCACTTT
TRBJ2-1	-	TRBV5-1	-	CASSPGFLYNEQFF	TGCGCCAGCAGCCCAGGGTTTTTATACAATGAGCAGTTCTTC
TRBJ1-1	-	TRBV5-1	-	CASSASGGNTEAFF	TGCGCCAGCAGCGCAAGCGGGGGGAACACTGAAGCTTTCTTT